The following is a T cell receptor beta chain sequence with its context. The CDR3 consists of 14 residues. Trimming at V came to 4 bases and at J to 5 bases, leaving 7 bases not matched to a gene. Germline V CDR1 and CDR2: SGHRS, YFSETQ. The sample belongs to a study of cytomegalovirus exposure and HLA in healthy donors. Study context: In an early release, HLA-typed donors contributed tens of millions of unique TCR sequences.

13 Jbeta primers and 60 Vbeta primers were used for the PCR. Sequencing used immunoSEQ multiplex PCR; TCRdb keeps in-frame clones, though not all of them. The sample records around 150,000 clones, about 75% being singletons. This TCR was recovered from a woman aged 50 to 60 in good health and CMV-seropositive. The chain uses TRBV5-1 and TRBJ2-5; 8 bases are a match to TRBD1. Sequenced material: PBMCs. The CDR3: CASSKTGVRETQYF. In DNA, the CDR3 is TGCGCCAGCAGCAAGACAGGGGTGCGGGAGACCCAGTACTTC.